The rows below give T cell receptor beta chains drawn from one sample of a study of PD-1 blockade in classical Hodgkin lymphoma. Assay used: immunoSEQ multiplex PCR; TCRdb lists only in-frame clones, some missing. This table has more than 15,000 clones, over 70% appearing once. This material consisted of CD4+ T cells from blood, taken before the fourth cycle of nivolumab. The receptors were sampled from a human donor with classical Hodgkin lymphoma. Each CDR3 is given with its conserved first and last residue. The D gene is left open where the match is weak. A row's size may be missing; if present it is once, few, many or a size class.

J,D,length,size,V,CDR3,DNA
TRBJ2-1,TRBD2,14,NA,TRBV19,CASKGTSVYNEQFF,TGTGCCAGTAAAGGGACTAGCGTCTACAATGAGCAGTTCTTC
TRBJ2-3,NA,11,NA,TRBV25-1,CASSLGNTQYF,TGTGCCAGCAGTCTGGGAAATACGCAGTATTTT
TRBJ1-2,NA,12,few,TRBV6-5,CASESANYGYTF,TGTGCCAGCGAGAGTGCAAACTATGGCTACACCTTC
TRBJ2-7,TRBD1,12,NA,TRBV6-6,CASRRGTYEQYF,TGTGCCAGTCGCAGGGGGACCTACGAGCAGTACTTC
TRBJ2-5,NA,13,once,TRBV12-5,CASGLVLEGPQYF,TGTGCTAGTGGTTTGGTACTCGAGGGGCCCCAGTACTTC
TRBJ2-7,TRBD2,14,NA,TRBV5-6,CASSVRDYDYEQYF,TGTGCCAGCAGCGTCAGGGACTACGACTACGAGCAGTACTTC
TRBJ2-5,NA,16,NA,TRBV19,CASSIDGNGPTETQYF,TGTGCCAGTAGTATAGATGGAAATGGCCCCACAGAGACCCAGTACTTC
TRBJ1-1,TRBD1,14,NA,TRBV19,CASSMGDRGKLAFF,TGTGCCAGTAGTATGGGGGACAGGGGGAAGTTGGCTTTCTTT
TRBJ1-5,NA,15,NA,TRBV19,CASSMLSTVDQPQHF,TGTGCCAGTAGTATGCTTTCGACAGTTGATCAGCCCCAGCATTTT
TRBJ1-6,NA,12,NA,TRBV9,CASSLNGFTLHF,TGTGCCAGCAGCCTGAACGGATTTACCCTCCACTTT
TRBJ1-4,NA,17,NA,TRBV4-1,CASSQDGSGARNEKLFF,TGCGCCAGCAGCCAAGACGGCTCCGGGGCAAGGAATGAAAAACTGTTTTTT
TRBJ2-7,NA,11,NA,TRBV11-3,CASSIGGEQYF,TGTGCCAGCAGCATAGGCGGCGAGCAGTACTTC
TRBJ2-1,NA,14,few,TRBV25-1,CASTPSGTHNEQFF,TGTGCCAGCACCCCAAGCGGGACACACAATGAGCAGTTCTTC
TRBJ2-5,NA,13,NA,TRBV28,CASRVAYQETQYF,TGTGCCAGCAGAGTCGCGTACCAAGAGACCCAGTACTTC
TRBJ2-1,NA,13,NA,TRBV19,CASSIYWESEQFF,TGTGCCAGTAGTATTTATTGGGAAAGCGAGCAGTTCTTC
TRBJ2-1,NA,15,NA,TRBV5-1,CASSLVGGLVNEQFF,TGCGCCAGCAGCTTGGTTGGGGGGCTCGTCAATGAGCAGTTCTTC
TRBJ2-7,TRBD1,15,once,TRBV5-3,CASSSQQGAAYEQYF,TGTGCCAGCAGCTCCCAACAGGGGGCTGCCTACGAGCAGTACTTC
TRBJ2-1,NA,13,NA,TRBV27,CASSLRSRDSQFF,TGTGCCAGCAGTTTGAGAAGCCGGGACTCGCAGTTCTTC